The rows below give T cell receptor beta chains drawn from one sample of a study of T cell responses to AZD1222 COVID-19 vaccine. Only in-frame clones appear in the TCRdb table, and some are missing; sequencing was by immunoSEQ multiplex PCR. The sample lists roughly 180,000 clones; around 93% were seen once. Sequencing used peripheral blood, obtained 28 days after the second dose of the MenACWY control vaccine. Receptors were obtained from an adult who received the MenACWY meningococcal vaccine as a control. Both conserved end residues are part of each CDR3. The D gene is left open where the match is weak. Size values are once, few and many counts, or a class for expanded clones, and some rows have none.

CDR3: CATSRDARDREKLFF
DNA: TGTGCCACCAGCAGAGATGCCAGGGATCGTGAAAAACTGTTTTTT
size: .
J: TRBJ1-4
D: .
V: TRBV15

CDR3: CASSLGQPQHF
DNA: TGTGCCAGCAGTTTAGGGCAGCCCCAGCATTTT
size: .
J: TRBJ1-5
D: .
V: TRBV12-3/TRBV12-4

CDR3: CASSFEGGPNEKLFF
DNA: TGCGCCAGCAGCTTTGAGGGGGGGCCGAATGAAAAACTGTTTTTT
size: .
J: TRBJ1-4
D: .
V: TRBV5-1

CDR3: CASSTGFLYGYTF
DNA: TGTGCCAGCAGCACAGGATTCCTCTATGGCTACACCTTC
size: once
J: TRBJ1-2
D: .
V: TRBV7-2

CDR3: CAWSLRRGGNQPQHF
DNA: TGTGCCTGGAGTCTCCGCCGTGGGGGCAATCAGCCCCAGCATTTT
size: .
J: TRBJ1-5
D: .
V: TRBV30

CDR3: CASSQLVNTEAFF
DNA: TGCGCCAGCAGCCAATTAGTGAACACTGAAGCTTTCTTT
size: .
J: TRBJ1-1
D: .
V: TRBV4-3

CDR3: CASSLGWNTGELFF
DNA: TGTGCCAGCAGTTTAGGCTGGAACACCGGGGAGCTGTTTTTT
size: .
J: TRBJ2-2
D: .
V: TRBV28

CDR3: CASSLGQHGYTF
DNA: TGCGCCAGCAGCTTGGGGCAGCATGGCTACACCTTC
size: .
J: TRBJ1-2
D: .
V: TRBV5-1

CDR3: CASSSGQGNSPLHF
DNA: TGTGCCAGCAGTTCGGGACAGGGGAATTCACCCCTCCACTTT
size: .
J: TRBJ1-6
D: TRBD1
V: TRBV27

CDR3: CASSLFGSPLHF
DNA: TGTGCCAGCAGTTTATTTGGTTCACCCCTCCACTTT
size: .
J: TRBJ1-6
D: .
V: TRBV28

CDR3: CASSSLGAQSTEAFF
DNA: TGTGCCAGCAGTTCACTTGGAGCACAGTCCACTGAAGCTTTCTTT
size: .
J: TRBJ1-1
D: .
V: TRBV27

CDR3: CASSIDAGGTGELFF
DNA: TGTGCCAGTAGTATAGATGCAGGGGGGACCGGGGAGCTGTTTTTT
size: once
J: TRBJ2-2
D: .
V: TRBV19

CDR3: CASSQQGTTRSPLHF
DNA: TGTGCCAGCAGCCAACAGGGGACTACGCGCTCACCCCTCCACTTT
size: .
J: TRBJ1-6
D: TRBD1
V: TRBV7-3

CDR3: CASSREQLDSYEQYF
DNA: TGTGCCAGCAGTAGGGAACAGCTAGATTCCTACGAGCAGTACTTC
size: .
J: TRBJ2-7
D: .
V: TRBV2

CDR3: CASSAQGANEKLFF
DNA: TGTGCCAGCAGTGCGCAGGGTGCTAATGAAAAACTGTTTTTT
size: .
J: TRBJ1-4
D: .
V: TRBV25-1

CDR3: CASSLDPMFVEQFF
DNA: TGTGCCAGCAGCTTAGACCCAATGTTCGTTGAGCAGTTCTTC
size: once
J: TRBJ2-1
D: .
V: TRBV7-9

CDR3: CASSLGQGISYNEQFF
DNA: TGTGCCAGCAGCTTAGGGCAGGGAATCTCCTACAATGAGCAGTTCTTC
size: .
J: TRBJ2-1
D: .
V: TRBV11-2

CDR3: CASRAGQGYTF
DNA: TGTGCCAGCAGGGCAGGGCAGGGCTACACCTTC
size: once
J: TRBJ1-2
D: .
V: TRBV28

CDR3: CASSLRQGSTDTQYF
DNA: TGTGCCAGCAGCCTCAGACAGGGTAGCACAGATACGCAGTATTTT
size: .
J: TRBJ2-3
D: TRBD1
V: TRBV6-2/TRBV6-3

CDR3: CASSPPAPPTQYF
DNA: TGTGCCAGCAGCCCCCCGGCCCCACCGACCCAGTACTTC
size: .
J: TRBJ2-5
D: .
V: TRBV3-1/TRBV3-2

CDR3: CASSFDSQSVEGQFF
DNA: TGTGCCAGCAGCTTCGATTCCCAATCTGTCGAGGGGCAGTTCTTC
size: once
J: TRBJ2-1
D: .
V: TRBV11-2

CDR3: CAIPRRAGGSYGYTF
DNA: TGTGCCATTCCCCGGAGGGCAGGGGGATCCTATGGCTACACCTTC
size: .
J: TRBJ1-2
D: TRBD1
V: TRBV6-5

CDR3: CATSRDRFGSSGANVLTF
DNA: TGTGCCACCAGCAGGGACAGGTTCGGTAGCTCTGGGGCCAACGTCCTGACTTTC
size: .
J: TRBJ2-6
D: TRBD1
V: TRBV15

CDR3: CASSPPGQGSTEAFF
DNA: TGTGCCAGCTCACCACCTGGACAGGGGTCCACTGAAGCTTTCTTT
size: .
J: TRBJ1-1
D: TRBD1
V: TRBV18

CDR3: CASSYQRQGRNTEAFF
DNA: TGTGCCAGCAGCTACCAAAGACAGGGCCGGAACACTGAAGCTTTCTTT
size: .
J: TRBJ1-1
D: TRBD1
V: TRBV28

CDR3: CASSPATGAQPQHF
DNA: TGTGCCAGCAGCCCCGCGACCGGGGCTCAGCCCCAGCATTTT
size: .
J: TRBJ1-5
D: .
V: TRBV3-1/TRBV3-2

CDR3: CASSANSGGETQYF
DNA: TGTGCCAGCAGTGCTAACAGCGGGGGGGAGACCCAGTACTTC
size: .
J: TRBJ2-5
D: TRBD2
V: TRBV9

CDR3: CASSPAGTDQPQHF
DNA: TGTGCCAGCTCACCCGCCGGGACAGATCAGCCCCAGCATTTT
size: .
J: TRBJ1-5
D: TRBD1
V: TRBV18

CDR3: CASSQASGGGHSGNTIYF
DNA: TGCGCCAGCAGCCAAGCCTCCGGCGGAGGACACTCTGGAAACACCATATATTTT
size: .
J: TRBJ1-3
D: .
V: TRBV4-1

CDR3: CASSEFTDSNQPQHF
DNA: TGTGCCAGCAGTGAATTCACAGATAGCAATCAGCCCCAGCATTTT
size: .
J: TRBJ1-5
D: .
V: TRBV6-1

CDR3: CAILTGGSPNTGELFF
DNA: TGTGCCATCCTCACTGGGGGGTCCCCGAACACCGGGGAGCTGTTTTTT
size: .
J: TRBJ2-2
D: .
V: TRBV7-2

CDR3: CASSTGTGGYEQYF
DNA: TGTGCCAGCTCGACCGGGACAGGGGGCTACGAGCAGTACTTC
size: .
J: TRBJ2-7
D: TRBD1
V: TRBV18

CDR3: CASSYGPVEDTQYF
DNA: TGTGCCAGCAGTTACGGACCTGTGGAAGATACGCAGTATTTT
size: .
J: TRBJ2-3
D: .
V: TRBV6-5

CDR3: CASSQDAGFPLGYTF
DNA: TGCGCCAGCAGCCAAGACGCCGGTTTCCCCCTAGGCTACACCTTC
size: .
J: TRBJ1-2
D: .
V: TRBV4-1

CDR3: CASSVTGGSNQPQHF
DNA: TGTGCCAGCAGCGTGACAGGGGGGAGCAATCAGCCCCAGCATTTT
size: .
J: TRBJ1-5
D: TRBD1
V: TRBV9

CDR3: CASSPRESMNTEAFF
DNA: TGTGCCAGCTCACCCCGTGAAAGCATGAACACTGAAGCTTTCTTT
size: .
J: TRBJ1-1
D: .
V: TRBV18

CDR3: CASSVGTSYEQYF
DNA: TGCGCCAGCAGTGTCGGGACATCTTACGAGCAGTACTTC
size: .
J: TRBJ2-7
D: .
V: TRBV10-2

CDR3: CASSSVWNSPLHF
DNA: TGTGCCAGCAGCTCAGTCTGGAATTCACCCCTCCACTTT
size: once
J: TRBJ1-6
D: .
V: TRBV25-1

CDR3: CASSQGTDSPLHF
DNA: TGTGCCAGCAGCCAAGGGACAGATTCACCCCTCCACTTT
size: .
J: TRBJ1-6
D: .
V: TRBV3-1/TRBV3-2

CDR3: CASSFRDGSYEQYF
DNA: TGTGCCAGCAGCTTCCGGGACGGATCCTACGAGCAGTACTTC
size: .
J: TRBJ2-7
D: .
V: TRBV3-1/TRBV3-2

CDR3: CASSYKGFNYGYTF
DNA: TGTGCCAGCAGTTACAAGGGATTTAACTATGGCTACACCTTC
size: .
J: TRBJ1-2
D: .
V: TRBV6-5

CDR3: CASKTSGGTYEQYF
DNA: TGTGCCAGTAAAACTAGCGGGGGAACCTACGAGCAGTACTTC
size: .
J: TRBJ2-7
D: TRBD2
V: TRBV28

CDR3: CASSPSPSGPQHF
DNA: TGTGCCAGCAGCCCGAGCCCGAGCGGTCCCCAGCATTTT
size: .
J: TRBJ1-5
D: .
V: TRBV5-6

CDR3: CASSDKGWALSSGNTIYF
DNA: TGTGCCAGCAGCGACAAAGGGTGGGCTCTTAGCTCTGGAAACACCATATATTTT
size: .
J: TRBJ1-3
D: .
V: TRBV2

CDR3: CASSSWGDTEAFF
DNA: TGTGCCAGCAGTTCTTGGGGGGATACTGAAGCTTTCTTT
size: .
J: TRBJ1-1
D: .
V: TRBV27

CDR3: CAWNGHMMNTEAFF
DNA: TGTGCCTGGAATGGTCATATGATGAACACTGAAGCTTTCTTT
size: .
J: TRBJ1-1
D: .
V: TRBV30

CDR3: CASGQLLDQPQHF
DNA: TGTGCTAGCGGACAGCTTTTAGATCAGCCCCAGCATTTT
size: .
J: TRBJ1-5
D: .
V: TRBV12-5

CDR3: CASSLVGAQETQYF
DNA: TGTGCCAGCAGCTTAGTGGGGGCACAAGAGACCCAGTACTTC
size: once
J: TRBJ2-5
D: .
V: TRBV11-3

CDR3: CASSRGYSSGNTIYF
DNA: TGTGCCAGCTCGCGGGGGTATAGCTCTGGAAACACCATATATTTT
size: .
J: TRBJ1-3
D: .
V: TRBV6-5

CDR3: CASIQNRFNTEAFF
DNA: TGTGCCAGCATCCAGAACAGGTTTAACACTGAAGCTTTCTTT
size: .
J: TRBJ1-1
D: .
V: TRBV13

CDR3: CASSFKRGGKNIQYF
DNA: TGTGCCAGCAGCTTTAAGCGGGGTGGCAAAAACATTCAGTACTTC
size: once
J: TRBJ2-4
D: TRBD2
V: TRBV7-2